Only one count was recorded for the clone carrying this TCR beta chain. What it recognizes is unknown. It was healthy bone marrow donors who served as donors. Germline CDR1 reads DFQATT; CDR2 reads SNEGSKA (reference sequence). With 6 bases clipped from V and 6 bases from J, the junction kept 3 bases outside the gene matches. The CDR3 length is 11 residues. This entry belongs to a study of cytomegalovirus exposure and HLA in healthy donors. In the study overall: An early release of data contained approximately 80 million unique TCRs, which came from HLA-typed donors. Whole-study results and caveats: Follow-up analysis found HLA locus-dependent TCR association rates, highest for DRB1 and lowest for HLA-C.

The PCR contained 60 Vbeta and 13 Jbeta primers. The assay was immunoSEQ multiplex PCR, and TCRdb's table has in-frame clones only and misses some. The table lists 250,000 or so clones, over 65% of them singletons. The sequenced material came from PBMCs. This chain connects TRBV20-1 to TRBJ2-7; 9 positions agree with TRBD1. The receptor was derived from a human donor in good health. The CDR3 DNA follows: TGCAGTGCCAAGACAGGGGGCGAGCAGTACTTC. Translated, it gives CSAKTGGEQYF.